A single sample is the source of the 30 T cell receptor beta chains below, sequenced in a study of blood T cell repertoires in COVID-19. The repertoire was sequenced with immunoSEQ multiplex PCR; TCRdb's copy has only in-frame clones and lacks some. The data show some 390,000 clones, around nine tenths seen once. The sample was peripheral blood. The receptors come from a human donor in a cohort sampled during active COVID-19.

The chain uses TRBV19 and TRBJ1-1, with TRBD1 matching 8 bases. Per germline, CDR1 LNHDA and CDR2 SQIVND (reference sequence). Unmatched junction bases numbered 11, after V lost 5 bases and J lost 12 bases. This CDR3 is 13 amino acids long. The CDR3 is CASSLRTGFITFF. The CDR3 nucleotides read TGTGCCAGTAGTCTCCGGACAGGGTTTATTACTTTCTTT. Together with reference TRBV19 and TRBJ1-1, the CDR3 gives the full variable domain: DGGITQSPKYLFRKEGQNVTLSCEQNLNHDAMYWYRQDPGQGLRLIYYSQIVNDFQKGDIAEGYSVSREKKESFPLTVTSAQKNPTAFYLCASSLRTGFITFFGQGTRLTVV.

This chain joins TRBV5-6 and TRBJ2-2; D perhaps matches TRBD2 (5 bases). The CDR3 runs 11 residues. The germline V and J ends were trimmed by 5 bases and 7 bases, with 6 bases remaining between them. Germline V gene data show CDR1 as SGHDT and CDR2 as YYEEEE. CDR3 in amino acids: CASRRGGELFF. The DNA of the CDR3 is TGTGCCAGCAGACGGGGCGGGGAGCTGTTTTTT.

The chain employs TRBV11-2 and TRBJ2-3; 9 bases are a match to TRBD2. Germline lookup yields CDR1 SGHAT and CDR2 FQNNGV. The CDR3 consists of 16 residues. Losses at the gene ends were 3 bases for V and 3 bases for J; bases not matched to a gene: 7. CDR3 protein: CASSFPGLAGTDTQYF. CDR3 nucleotide sequence: TGTGCCAGCAGCTTCCCGGGGCTAGCGGGGACAGATACGCAGTATTTT.

This chain connects TRBV2 to TRBJ1-2, with 7 bases identical to TRBD1. The CDR3 consists of 13 residues. Germline lookup yields CDR1 SNHLY and CDR2 FYNNEI. V trimming: 6 bases; J trimming: 3 bases; junction bases outside the gene matches: 4. CDR3 residues: CASRNDRDYGYTF. The CDR3 coding sequence is TGTGCCAGCAGGAACGACAGGGACTATGGCTACACCTTC.

The chain carries TRBV9 and TRBJ1-1; TRBD1 matches at 7 bases. The CDR3 totals 16 residues. Germline V gene sequence: CDR1 SGDLS, CDR2 YYNGEE. The V and J ends lost 3 bases and 6 bases, in that order; junction bases with no gene match: 14. CDR3 amino acids: CASSAYIQGLNPEAFF. CDR3 in DNA: TGTGCCAGCAGCGCCTACATACAGGGGTTAAACCCTGAAGCTTTCTTT.

The chain uses TRBV19 and TRBJ2-3; 7 bases fit TRBD2. The CDR3 spans 15 residues. Per the germline V gene, CDR1 is LNHDA and CDR2 is SQIVND (reference sequence). V lost 2 bases, J lost 3 bases, and 5 bases stayed unmatched. The CDR3 region has the DNA TGTGCCAGTAGTATATCGGCGGGAGCTACAGATACGCAGTATTTT. Translated: CASSISAGATDTQYF. The full variable domain, completed using reference TRBV19 and TRBJ2-3, is DGGITQSPKYLFRKEGQNVTLSCEQNLNHDAMYWYRQDPGQGLRLIYYSQIVNDFQKGDIAEGYSVSREKKESFPLTVTSAQKNPTAFYLCASSISAGATDTQYFGPGTRLTVL.

This clone was recorded a few times. The J gene is TRBJ2-2, the V gene TRBV4-1; D is perhaps TRBD2 (5 bases). CDR3 length: 13 amino acids. Germline CDR1 reads MGHRA; CDR2 reads YSYEKL. V was trimmed by 4 bases and J by 8 bases, leaving 11 bases between them. The CDR3 region is CASSRMSGGELFF. CDR3 sequence (DNA): TGCGCCAGCAGCCGGATGTCGGGGGGGGAGCTGTTTTTT.

The CDR3 DNA reads as TGTGCCTTAAAAAAGCGGGGGGGCAAAGATACGCAGTATTTT. Its protein product is CALKKRGGKDTQYF. The chain combines TRBV30 with TRBJ2-3, with TRBD2 identical over 10 bases. This CDR3 is built from 14 residues. Trimming at V came to 7 bases and at J to 5 bases, leaving 9 bases not matched to a gene. Germline lookup yields CDR1 GTSNPN and CDR2 SVGIG (reference sequence).

Worth noting for this clone: The junction departs from the called germline gene at one end, perhaps through a read error. This chain links TRBV19 with TRBJ1-2, with 7 bases lining up with TRBD1. The CDR3 extends over 12 amino acids. Germline-derived CDR1 and CDR2 are LNHDA and SQIVND (reference sequence). The CDR3 nucleotides read TGTGCCAGTAGTCCAGGACAGGAGGTCATAACGTTC. Amino acids: CASSPGQEVITF.

The chain couples TRBV9 to TRBJ2-1, with 12 bases that match TRBD2. Germline V gene lookup returns CDR1 SGDLS and CDR2 YYNGEE. The CDR3 length is 14 residues. The V gene end was trimmed by 4 bases and the J gene end by 7 bases; junction bases not matched to a gene: 3. The DNA for the CDR3 is TGTGCCAGCAGCCCGGGGACTAGCGGGAATGAGCAGTTCTTC. The encoded protein is CASSPGTSGNEQFF.

CDR3 in DNA: TGTGCCAGCAGCTTGGGCGGGAGCAACTACAATGAGCAGTTCTTC. Its translation is CASSLGGSNYNEQFF. The chain is built from TRBV7-3 and TRBJ2-1; 7 bases match TRBD2. V lost 3 bases to trimming and J lost 3 bases; unmatched junction nucleotides: 5. The CDR3 loop spans 15 amino acids. In germline, CDR1 is SGHTA, CDR2 FQGTGA.

This clone was recorded only once. The chain couples TRBV7-2 to TRBJ2-1, with TRBD1 identical over 8 bases. The CDR3 length is 15 residues. Germline V lookup: CDR1 SGHTA, CDR2 FQGNSA. The J segment lost 6 bases and the V segment lost 5 bases, leaving 9 bases of the junction unmatched. The CDR3 bases are TGTGCCAGCAGCCCCCAGGGGGCAGGGGGCAATGAGCAGTTCTTC. Encoded protein: CASSPQGAGGNEQFF.

The V call is TRBV7-2, the J call TRBJ2-1; TRBD1 is a possible D gene (6 bases). CDR3 size: 15 residues. Trimming shortened V by 5 bases and J by 4 bases, and 15 bases separated the two germline ends. Germline V gene data show CDR1 as SGHTA and CDR2 as FQGNSA. In DNA form, the CDR3 reads TGTGCCAGCAGCCTCGGACAGACGCTTTACAATGAGCAGTTCTTC. Its protein is CASSLGQTLYNEQFF.

This chain joins TRBV5-1 and TRBJ2-7; D may be TRBD2 (5 bases). V lost 4 bases, J lost 0 bases, and 14 bases lay in between. The CDR3 runs 15 residues. Germline-derived CDR1 and CDR2 are SGHRS and YFSETQ. CDR3 bases: TGCGCCAGCAGCCCGAGGACTGACCTCTCCTACGAGCAGTACTTC. It yields the protein CASSPRTDLSYEQYF.

The rearrangement links TRBV3-1 (or the pseudogene TRBV3-2) to TRBJ1-4; 9 bases align to TRBD1. Germline values: CDR1 LGHDT, CDR2 YNNKEL (reference sequence). With V trimmed by 2 bases and J by 6 bases, 7 bases remained unmatched. This CDR3 contains 16 residues. In nucleotides, the CDR3 is TGTGCCAGCAGCCAACCTTTGGACAGGGGAGATGAAAAACTGTTTTTT. Translating gives CASSQPLDRGDEKLFF.

This clone was observed a few times. The chain links TRBV7-2 to TRBJ2-7; unclear D gene. The V and J ends lost 4 bases and 0 bases respectively, with 13 bases between them. The CDR3 contains 15 residues. Germline V gene sequence: CDR1 SGHTA, CDR2 FQGNSA. The CDR3 coding sequence is TGTGCCAGCAGCTCGCAGGCTACCAGCTCCTACGAGCAGTACTTC. This translates into CASSSQATSSYEQYF. The full variable domain, with the rest looked up from reference TRBV7-2 and TRBJ2-7, is GAGVSQSPSNKVTEKGKDVELRCDPISGHTALYWYRQSLGQGLEFLIYFQGNSAPDKSGLPSDRFSAERTGGSVSTLTIQRTQQEDSAVYLCASSSQATSSYEQYFGPGTRLTVT.

This clone was observed a few times. The rearrangement links TRBV4-2 to TRBJ2-3; no firm D call. The germline V and J ends were trimmed by 5 bases and 4 bases, with 7 bases remaining between them. This CDR3 region has 12 residues. Germline-derived CDR1 and CDR2 are LGHNA and YNFKEQ. The CDR3 DNA follows: TGTGCCAGCAGCTCCCCCTCAGATACGCAGTATTTT. It yields the protein CASSSPSDTQYF.

This chain joins TRBV15 and TRBJ2-1; 10 bases match TRBD1. Trimming cost V 3 bases and J 4 bases; bases outside gene matches: 3. This CDR3 is 15 amino acids long. Germline values: CDR1 LNHNV, CDR2 YYDKDF (reference sequence). As DNA, the CDR3 is TGTGCCACCAGCAGGATGGACAGGGGGTACAATGAGCAGTTCTTC. It codes for CATSRMDRGYNEQFF.

The gene calls are TRBV5-1 and TRBJ2-3; TRBD2 matches 14 bases. There are 17 residues in the CDR3. Unmatched junction bases numbered 10, after V lost 4 bases and J lost 6 bases. Germline CDR1 SGHRS, CDR2 YFSETQ. CDR3 loop: CASSPGLAGGIIDTQYF. The CDR3 region has the DNA TGCGCCAGCAGCCCCGGACTAGCGGGGGGCATTATTGATACGCAGTATTTT.

For the CDR3, the DNA is TGTGCCAGCAGTTTGTACGAGGGGGCAGCCAAAAACATTCAGTACTTC. This translates into CASSLYEGAAKNIQYF. The chain uses TRBV27 and TRBJ2-4, with 7 nucleotides matching TRBD1. V dropped 3 bases and J dropped 0; count of bases not matched to a gene: 5. Germline CDR1 MNHEY, CDR2 SMNVEV (reference sequence). The CDR3 is made up of 16 amino acids.

J is TRBJ1-1 and V is TRBV7-3; D is perhaps TRBD1 (6 bases). The CDR3 totals 15 residues. V lost 2 bases to trimming and J lost 3 bases, with 13 bases between them. Looked up from germline, CDR1 is SGHTA and CDR2 is FQGTGA. The CDR3 region has the DNA TGTGCCAGCAGCTTACTGTCCAGGGGACACACTGAAGCTTTCTTT. It yields the protein CASSLLSRGHTEAFF.

The chain carries TRBV12-3 or TRBV12-4 and TRBJ1-1; D is uncertain. This CDR3 is built from 13 residues. V was cut by 5 bases and J by 7 bases, with 14 bases left in between. In DNA form, the CDR3 reads TGTGCCAGCAGTCCAAACGGGAACCATGAAGCTTTCTTT. As protein: CASSPNGNHEAFF.

This chain joins TRBV5-1 and TRBJ1-2; a weak D match, TRBD1 (6 bases). This CDR3 region has 15 residues. Germline V gene sequence: CDR1 SGHRS, CDR2 YFSETQ. The V end lost 2 bases, the J end lost 1 base, and 12 bases lay between the germline ends. CDR3 bases: TGCGCCAGCAGCTTCAATCTACAGGGTAACTATGGCTACACCTTC. It yields the protein CASSFNLQGNYGYTF.

The rearrangement joins TRBV10-3 to TRBJ2-7; D might be TRBD2 (7 bases). The germline V gene encodes CDR1 ENHRY and CDR2 SYGVKD. This CDR3 has 14 residues. The ends were cut back, 5 bases at V and 4 bases at J, with 15 bases in the middle. CDR3 in DNA: TGTGCCATCAGTAGGGGGGGGACGCTATACGAGCAGTACTTC. It encodes CAISRGGTLYEQYF.

The chain couples TRBV28 to TRBJ2-7, with 8 bases identical to TRBD1. Germline trimming cut 3 bases from V and 2 bases from J; bases unmatched to any gene: 3. The CDR3 sequence is 14 residues long. The V gene's germline CDR1 is MDHEN and CDR2 SYDVKM. CDR3 DNA: TGTGCCAGCAGTTTCGGGACAGGCCCCTACGAGCAGTACTTC. This translates into CASSFGTGPYEQYF.

This chain links TRBV29-1 with TRBJ1-1; possible D gene TRBD1, 5 bases. V was cut by 6 bases and J by 5 bases, with 13 bases left in between. Germline lookup yields CDR1 SQVTM and CDR2 ANQGSEA. This CDR3 is built from 12 residues. The CDR3 sequence: CSVRWGGTEAFF. In nucleotides, the CDR3 is TGCAGCGTCCGGTGGGGGGGGACTGAAGCTTTCTTT.

This rearrangement joins TRBV7-2 to TRBJ2-7; 9 bases agree with TRBD2. Germline trimming cut 7 bases from V and 4 bases from J; bases unmatched to any gene: 14. The CDR3 is 16 residues long. Germline CDR1 reads SGHTA; CDR2 reads FQGNSA. The DNA for the CDR3 is TGTGCCAGCACCACGGTGGGCGCGGGAGGGCCGTACGAGCAGTACTTC. Translation: CASTTVGAGGPYEQYF.

This clone was counted many times. The chain is built from TRBV7-2 and TRBJ1-5; unclear D gene. Germline V gives CDR1 SGHTA, CDR2 FQGNSA. Trimming took off 0 bases at V and 3 bases at J, with 9 bases between the two ends. This CDR3 has 15 amino acids. CDR3 sequence: CASSLAGGPNQPQHF. The CDR3 DNA is TGTGCCAGCAGCTTAGCCGGAGGGCCCAATCAGCCCCAGCATTTT. Full variable domain (rest looked up from reference TRBV7-2 and TRBJ1-5): GAGVSQSPSNKVTEKGKDVELRCDPISGHTALYWYRQSLGQGLEFLIYFQGNSAPDKSGLPSDRFSAERTGGSVSTLTIQRTQQEDSAVYLCASSLAGGPNQPQHFGDGTRLSIL.

The rearrangement joins TRBV7-9 to TRBJ1-1; D possibly corresponds to TRBD1 (5 bases). CDR1 is SEHNR and CDR2 is FQNEAQ in the germline V gene (reference sequence). CDR3 length: 13 amino acids. The germline V and J ends were trimmed by 4 bases and 1 base, with 7 bases remaining between them. CDR3: CASSSTGNTEAFF. Written as DNA, the CDR3 is TGTGCCAGCAGCTCTACAGGGAACACTGAAGCTTTCTTT.

V usage is TRBV3-1 (or the pseudogene TRBV3-2) and J usage is TRBJ1-6; D not certain. V lost 0 bases to trimming and J lost 4 bases, with 7 bases between them. In germline, CDR1 is LGHDT, CDR2 YNNKEL (reference sequence). The CDR3 is 15 residues long. CDR3 sequence reads: CASSQETDYNSPLHF. The CDR3 coding sequence is TGTGCCAGCAGCCAAGAGACTGATTATAATTCACCCCTCCACTTT.